The T cell receptor beta chain under discussion was sequenced for a study of T cells expressing NK-cell markers. Study-wide background: HCMV serostatus: seven of eight sequenced donors positive, one negative. Study results and caveats: One observes that, in a handful of donors, these clonotypes were also the leading ones within the CD3+CD56-NKG2C+ fraction. Whether expanded NKG2C+ T cell clones recognized HCMV stayed uncertain.

The CDR3 spans 16 residues. CDR1 MNHEY and CDR2 SVGEGT come from the germline V gene. Reanalyzing the 5' RACE reads, TCRdb keeps one entry per CDR3 protein, without DNA. The sample has 440,000 or so distinct CDR3 sequences. With regard to this clonotype: Its target is not known.

The sample taken for sequencing was blood T cells: a sorted CD56 or NKG2C T cell subset, CD4+ or CD8+ T cells, or bulk PBMC T cells (not recorded which). The source of this sequence is a woman aged 18 to 75 in good health. The V and J genes are TRBV6-2 or TRBV6-3 and TRBJ2-3; the TRBD2 assignment by TCRdb is unverifiable without DNA. The chain's CDR3 is CASSPGLQNGPDTQYF.